The text below deals with one TCR beta chain. Antigen specificity is unknown. The data stem from a study of cytomegalovirus exposure and HLA in healthy donors. The PCR employed 60 Vbeta primers together with 13 Jbeta primers. The repertoire was sequenced with immunoSEQ multiplex PCR; TCRdb's copy has only in-frame clones and lacks some. The data hold 220,000 or so clones, with around 86% observed a single time. Study-level points and caveats: As was reported, the HLA-A and HLA-B alleles of most subjects were accurately predicted from TCR beta sequences. TRBV6-2, TRBV6-3 and some other V segments were excluded as indistinguishable.

Per germline, CDR1 SGHRS and CDR2 YFSETQ. CDR3 length: 17 amino acids. With V trimmed by 0 bases and J by 2 bases, 6 bases remained unmatched. This chain joins TRBV5-1 and TRBJ2-5; 11 bases align to TRBD1. The clonotype was recovered from a woman in her forties in good health and CMV-seronegative. The material sequenced was PBMCs. CDR3 bases: TGCGCCAGCAGCTTGGCTGGGACAGGGGGTACTCAAGAGACCCAGTACTTC. This translates into CASSLAGTGGTQETQYF.